The next 16 T cell receptor beta chains were all read from a single sample in a study of monozygotic twins with inflammatory bowel disease. TCRdb re-analyzed the 5' RACE reads; it lists each CDR3 protein once, without DNA. The clone table shows about 350,000 distinct CDR3 sequences, with the ten largest holding roughly 2%. What was sequenced was blood. These receptor sequences come from a human donor with ulcerative colitis or Crohn's disease, or a healthy co-twin of an affected twin (not recorded which).

V is TRBV6-5 and J is TRBJ2-2; the TCRdb call, TRBD1, lacks DNA for checking. The CDR3 extends over 16 amino acids. The germline V gene has CDR1 MNHEY and CDR2 SVGAGI. The CDR3 reads CASSYSPDRYTGELFF.

The CDR3 protein is CASSPRLTDTQPQHF. The V call is TRBV27, the J call TRBJ1-5; with no DNA, the TCRdb D assignment of TRBD1 cannot be verified. The CDR3 consists of 15 residues. The germline V gene encodes CDR1 MNHEY and CDR2 SMNVEV (reference sequence).

This chain connects TRBV25-1 to TRBJ2-5; the TCRdb call, TRBD1, lacks DNA for checking. CDR3 length: 14 residues. Looked up from germline, CDR1 is MGHDK and CDR2 is SYGVNS. CDR3 amino acids: CASSDRGGQETQYF.

This chain uses TRBV19 with TRBJ2-2. The germline V gene encodes CDR1 LNHDA and CDR2 SQIVND (reference sequence). The CDR3 extends over 13 amino acids. The CDR3: CASTPANTGELFF.

The chain employs TRBV5-4 and TRBJ2-7; TCRdb outputs TRBD2, but without DNA this stays unchecked. The CDR3 runs 15 residues. The germline V gene encodes CDR1 SGHNT and CDR2 YYREEE (reference sequence). Here the CDR3 reads CASSSSGPRGAEQYF.

The rearrangement uses TRBV5-1 and TRBJ2-1; as DNA is missing, the TRBD2 call by TCRdb cannot be tested. CDR1 is SGHRS and CDR2 is YFSETQ in the germline V gene. There are 12 residues in the CDR3. This chain's CDR3 is CASTGGANEQFF. The full variable domain, completed using reference TRBV5-1 and TRBJ2-1, is KAGVTQTPRYLIKTRGQQVTLSCSPISGHRSVSWYQQTPGQGLQFLFEYFSETQRNKGNFPGRFSGRQFSNSRSEMNVSTLELGDSALYLCASTGGANEQFFGPGTRLTVL.

This chain uses TRBV7-2 with TRBJ2-7; TCRdb indicates TRBD1, and absent DNA this call remains unverified. The CDR3 has 14 residues. Germline V gene data show CDR1 as SGHTA and CDR2 as FQGNSA. CDR3 amino acids: CASSLGRGDYEQYF. The whole variable domain, remainder taken from reference TRBV7-2 and TRBJ2-7, is GAGVSQSPSNKVTEKGKDVELRCDPISGHTALYWYRQSLGQGLEFLIYFQGNSAPDKSGLPSDRFSAERTGGSVSTLTIQRTQQEDSAVYLCASSLGRGDYEQYFGPGTRLTVT.

The chain links TRBV12-3 or TRBV12-4 to TRBJ2-6. The CDR3 runs to 15 residues. CDR3 region: CASSLDRTGANVLTF.

The rearrangement joins TRBV12-3 or TRBV12-4 to TRBJ1-1; TCRdb proposes TRBD1, but this gene call is untestable without DNA. The CDR3 runs 14 residues. The CDR3 protein is CASSFRGGNTEAFF.

The CDR3 is CASSMAWDRVAGYEQYF. The V call is TRBV19, the J call TRBJ2-7; TCRdb designates TRBD1, a call that cannot be tested without DNA. CDR3 size: 17 residues. Germline CDR1 LNHDA, CDR2 SQIVND (reference sequence).

The rearrangement joins TRBV7-2 to TRBJ2-3; the TCRdb call, TRBD1, lacks DNA for checking. Germline V gene lookup returns CDR1 SGHTA and CDR2 FQGNSA. This CDR3 has 16 residues. This chain's CDR3 is CASSLLGGGITDTQYF.

The J gene is TRBJ1-1, the V gene TRBV28; TCRdb's D gene call, TRBD1, goes unchecked for lack of DNA. Germline values: CDR1 MDHEN, CDR2 SYDVKM. The CDR3 totals 11 residues. CDR3: CASSPLAGAFF.

The chain couples TRBV20-1 to TRBJ1-2. The length of the CDR3 is 13 residues. CDR1 is DFQATT and CDR2 is SNEGSKA in the germline V gene (reference sequence). The CDR3 sequence: CSASLDSHLGYTF.

The chain couples TRBV24-1 to TRBJ2-3. CDR3 length equals 13 residues. Germline lookup yields CDR1 KGHDR and CDR2 SFDVKD. The CDR3 reads CATSPRVGDTQYF.

The chain recombines TRBV5-1 with TRBJ2-1; the TCRdb call, TRBD1, lacks DNA for checking. Germline lookup yields CDR1 SGHRS and CDR2 YFSETQ. The CDR3 loop spans 13 amino acids. This chain's CDR3 is CASRRQPSNEQFF.

The chain couples TRBV27 to TRBJ2-6; the TRBD2 assignment by TCRdb is unverifiable without DNA. Germline CDR1 reads MNHEY; CDR2 reads SMNVEV (reference sequence). The CDR3 covers 20 residues. CDR3 loop: CASRIGRGLAVFSGANVLTF.